This T cell receptor beta chain is drawn from a study of resident and recirculating memory T cells in vitiligo. Study context: The samples were homogenized without cell sorting before genomic DNA extraction.

No change in lesions over the prior 6 months defined stable disease. Study-wide results and limits: Vitiligo lesions lacked a unique dominant clone, and clonality varied.

Trimming at V came to 0 bases and at J to 3 bases, leaving 14 bases not matched to a gene. From germline, CDR1 is MGHRA and CDR2 YSYEKL. The CDR3 sequence is 20 residues long. Here immunoSEQ multiplex PCR was the method, and the copy in TCRdb shows in-frame clones only, minus some. The table has tens of thousands of clones, approximately 90% seen once; the top ten hold roughly 5%. As concerns this clone: What it binds is unknown.

The sequence was obtained from a male donor with vitiligo. The chain employs TRBV4-1 and TRBJ2-7, with 13 bases fitting TRBD2. The sequenced sample consisted of blood. CDR3 sequence: CASSQDNRGLAGSAVYEQYF. For the CDR3, the DNA is TGCGCCAGCAGCCAAGACAACCGGGGACTAGCGGGATCTGCCGTCTACGAGCAGTACTTC.